A single sample is the source of the 6 T cell receptor beta chains below, sequenced in a study of blood T cell repertoires in COVID-19. Profiling relied on immunoSEQ multiplex PCR, and the TCRdb table lists in-frame clones only, not all of them. The table shows around 160,000 clones, with 80% occurring only once. The sequenced material came from peripheral blood. Source of these receptors: a man aged 55-75 years with active or convalescent COVID-19.

The chain has TRBV11-2 and TRBJ1-2, with TRBD1 matching 8 bases. V shed 5 bases, J shed 1 base, and the junction held 15 bases outside the gene matches. The length of the CDR3 is 18 residues. Germline-derived CDR1 and CDR2 are SGHAT and FQNNGV. This CDR3 is CASSRSGGPSIINYGYTF. In DNA form, the CDR3 reads TGTGCCAGCAGCCGATCAGGGGGCCCATCCATAATTAACTATGGCTACACCTTC.

V gene TRBV5-1 combines with J gene TRBJ2-3; 9 bases match TRBD1. This CDR3 has 14 amino acids. V gave up 4 bases and J gave up 3 bases; unmatched junction bases: 3. The germline gives CDR1 SGHRS, CDR2 YFSETQ. The CDR3 DNA sequence: TGCGCCAGCAGCCCGGACAGGGGAACAGATACGCAGTATTTT. Its translation: CASSPDRGTDTQYF.

The chain joins TRBV5-6 to TRBJ1-4; 7 bases fit TRBD1. CDR3 length equals 18 residues. V lost 4 bases and J lost 0; bases outside the gene matches: 12. Germline V gives CDR1 SGHDT, CDR2 YYEEEE. The CDR3 region is CASSPPRAGGPTNEKLFF. CDR3 bases: TGTGCCAGCAGCCCCCCCCGGGCAGGGGGACCAACTAATGAAAAACTGTTTTTT. The full variable domain, with the rest looked up from reference TRBV5-6 and TRBJ1-4, is DAGVTQSPTHLIKTRGQQVTLRCSPKSGHDTVSWYQQALGQGPQFIFQYYEEEERQRGNFPDRFSGHQFPNYSSELNVNALLLGDSALYLCASSPPRAGGPTNEKLFFGSGTQLSVL.

The chain has TRBV28 and TRBJ2-5; D ambiguous. CDR3 size: 12 residues. V lost 8 bases, J lost 2 bases, and 9 bases lay in between. Germline lookup yields CDR1 MDHEN and CDR2 SYDVKM. The CDR3, as DNA: TGTGCCAGCCGGGTAAGGCAAGAGACCCAGTACTTC. Protein sequence: CASRVRQETQYF.

V is TRBV15 and J is TRBJ2-1; TRBD2 agrees at 13 bases. The CDR3 covers 16 residues. Trimming at V came to 2 bases and at J to 7 bases, leaving 5 bases not matched to a gene. Germline V gene lookup returns CDR1 LNHNV and CDR2 YYDKDF (reference sequence). The DNA of the CDR3 is TGTGCCACCAGCAGATCGACGACTAGCGGGAGGAATGAGCAGTTCTTC. It specifies CATSRSTTSGRNEQFF.

This chain uses TRBV9 with TRBJ2-3, with D hard to call. V dropped 4 bases and J dropped 0 bases, with 12 bases sitting between them. CDR3 length: 15 amino acids. Germline V CDR1 and CDR2: SGDLS, YYNGEE. CDR3 region: CASSPLTPSTDTQYF. DNA for the CDR3: TGTGCCAGCAGCCCCTTGACACCAAGCACAGATACGCAGTATTTT.